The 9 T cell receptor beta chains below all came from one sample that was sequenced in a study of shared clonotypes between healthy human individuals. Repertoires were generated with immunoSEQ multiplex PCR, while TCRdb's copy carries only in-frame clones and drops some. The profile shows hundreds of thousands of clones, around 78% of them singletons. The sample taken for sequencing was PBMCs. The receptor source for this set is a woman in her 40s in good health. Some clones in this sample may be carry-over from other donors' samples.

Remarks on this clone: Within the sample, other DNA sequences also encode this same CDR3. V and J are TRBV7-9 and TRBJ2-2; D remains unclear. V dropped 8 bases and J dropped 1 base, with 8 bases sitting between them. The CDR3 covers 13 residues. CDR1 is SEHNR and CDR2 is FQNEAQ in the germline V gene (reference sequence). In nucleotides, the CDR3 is TGTGCCAGCCGTCAGTTGAACACCGGGGAGCTGTTTTTT. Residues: CASRQLNTGELFF.

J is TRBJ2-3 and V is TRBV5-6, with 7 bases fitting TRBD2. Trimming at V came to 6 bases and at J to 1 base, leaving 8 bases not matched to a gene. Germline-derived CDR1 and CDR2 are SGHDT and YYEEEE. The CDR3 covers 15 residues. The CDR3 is CASIGTNKGTDTQYF. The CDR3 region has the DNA TGTGCCAGCATCGGGACTAACAAAGGCACAGATACGCAGTATTTT.

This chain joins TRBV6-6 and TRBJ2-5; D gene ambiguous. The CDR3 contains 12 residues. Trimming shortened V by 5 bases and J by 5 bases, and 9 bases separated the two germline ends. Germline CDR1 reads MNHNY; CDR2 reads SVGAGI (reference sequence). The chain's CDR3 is CASSQVLETQYF. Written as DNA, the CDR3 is TGTGCCAGCAGTCAGGTTTTGGAGACCCAGTACTTC.

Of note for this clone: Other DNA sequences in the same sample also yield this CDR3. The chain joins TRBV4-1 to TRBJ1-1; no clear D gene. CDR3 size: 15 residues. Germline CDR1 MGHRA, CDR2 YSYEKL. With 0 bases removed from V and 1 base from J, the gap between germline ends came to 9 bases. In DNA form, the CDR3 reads TGCGCCAGCAGCCAAGACCCGGGCCAGAACACTGAAGCTTTCTTT. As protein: CASSQDPGQNTEAFF.

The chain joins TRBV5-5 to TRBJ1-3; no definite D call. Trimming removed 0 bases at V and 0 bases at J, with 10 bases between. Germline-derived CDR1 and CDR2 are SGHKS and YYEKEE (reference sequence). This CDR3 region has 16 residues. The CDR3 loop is CASSLGAVISGNTIYF. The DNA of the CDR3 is TGTGCCAGCAGCTTGGGGGCAGTGATCTCTGGAAACACCATATATTTT.

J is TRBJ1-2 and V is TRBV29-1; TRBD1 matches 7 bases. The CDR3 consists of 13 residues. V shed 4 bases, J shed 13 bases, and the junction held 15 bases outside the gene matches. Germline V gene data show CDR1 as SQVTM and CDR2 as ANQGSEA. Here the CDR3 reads CSVGTGGRSLFTF. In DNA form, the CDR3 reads TGCAGCGTTGGGACAGGCGGGCGCTCGCTATTCACCTTC.

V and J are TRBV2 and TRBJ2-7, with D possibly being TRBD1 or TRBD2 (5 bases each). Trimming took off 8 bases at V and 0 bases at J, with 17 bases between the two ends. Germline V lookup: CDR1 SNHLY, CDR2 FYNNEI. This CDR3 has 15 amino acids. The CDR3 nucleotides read TGTGCCAGCGGGACGGGTGGGCTTCACTCCTACGAGCAGTACTTC. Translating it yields CASGTGGLHSYEQYF.

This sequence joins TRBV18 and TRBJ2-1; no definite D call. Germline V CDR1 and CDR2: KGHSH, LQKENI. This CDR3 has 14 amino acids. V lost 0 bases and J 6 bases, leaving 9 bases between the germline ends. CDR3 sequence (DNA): TGTGCCAGCTCACCACCCCCAGGTGGCAATGAGCAGTTCTTC. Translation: CASSPPPGGNEQFF.

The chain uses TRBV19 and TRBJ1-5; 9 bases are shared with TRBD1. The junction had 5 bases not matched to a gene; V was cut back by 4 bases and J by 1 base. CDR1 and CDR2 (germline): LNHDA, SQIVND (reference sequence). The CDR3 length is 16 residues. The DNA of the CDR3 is TGTGCCAGTAGTAAGGACAGGGGCCGAAGCAATCAGCCCCAGCATTTT. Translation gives CASSKDRGRSNQPQHF.